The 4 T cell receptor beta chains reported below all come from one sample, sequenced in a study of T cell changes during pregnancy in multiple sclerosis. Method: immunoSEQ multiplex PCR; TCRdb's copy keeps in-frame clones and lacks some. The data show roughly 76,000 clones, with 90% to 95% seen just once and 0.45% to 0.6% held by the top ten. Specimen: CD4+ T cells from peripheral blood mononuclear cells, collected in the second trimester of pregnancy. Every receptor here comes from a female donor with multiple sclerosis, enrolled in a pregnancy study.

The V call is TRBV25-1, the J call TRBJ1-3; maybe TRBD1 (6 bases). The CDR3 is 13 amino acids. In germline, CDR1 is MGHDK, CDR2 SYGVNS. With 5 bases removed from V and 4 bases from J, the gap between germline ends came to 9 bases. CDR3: CASSLQGGNTIYF. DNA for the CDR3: TGTGCCAGCAGTCTACAGGGAGGAAACACCATATATTTT.

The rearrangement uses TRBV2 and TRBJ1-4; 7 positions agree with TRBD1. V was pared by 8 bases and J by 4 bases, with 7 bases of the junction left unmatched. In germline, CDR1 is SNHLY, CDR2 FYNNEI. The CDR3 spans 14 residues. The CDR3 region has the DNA TGTGCCAGCGACAGGGAGGCGTTTAATGAAAAACTGTTTTTT. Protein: CASDREAFNEKLFF.

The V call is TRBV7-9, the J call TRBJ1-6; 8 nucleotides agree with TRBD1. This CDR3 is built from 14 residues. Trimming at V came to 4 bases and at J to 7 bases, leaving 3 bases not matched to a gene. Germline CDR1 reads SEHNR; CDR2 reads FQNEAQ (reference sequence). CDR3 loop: CASSSGQANSPLHF. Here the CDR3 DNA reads TGTGCCAGCAGCTCGGGACAGGCGAATTCACCCCTCCACTTT.

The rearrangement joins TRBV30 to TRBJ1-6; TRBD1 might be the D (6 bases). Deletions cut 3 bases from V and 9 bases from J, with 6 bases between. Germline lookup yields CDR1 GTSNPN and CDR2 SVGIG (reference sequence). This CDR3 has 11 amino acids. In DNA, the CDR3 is TGTGCCTGGAGCAGGGGTTCACCCCTCCACTTT. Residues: CAWSRGSPLHF. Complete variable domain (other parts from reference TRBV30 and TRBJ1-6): SQTIHQWPATLVQPVGSPLSLECTVEGTSNPNLYWYRQAAGRGLQLLFYSVGIGQISSEVPQNLSASRPQDRQFILSSKKLLLSDSGFYLCAWSRGSPLHFGNGTRLTVT.